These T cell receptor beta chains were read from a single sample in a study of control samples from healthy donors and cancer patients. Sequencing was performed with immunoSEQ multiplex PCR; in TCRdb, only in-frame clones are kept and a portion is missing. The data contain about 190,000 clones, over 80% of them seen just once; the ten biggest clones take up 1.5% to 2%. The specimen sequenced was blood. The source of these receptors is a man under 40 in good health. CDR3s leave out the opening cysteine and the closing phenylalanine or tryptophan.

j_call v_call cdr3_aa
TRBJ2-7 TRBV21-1 ASSGTGPYEQY
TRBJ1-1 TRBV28 ASSRQVPTEAF
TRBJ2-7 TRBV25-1 ASSAAGTYEQY
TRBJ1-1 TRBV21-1 ASSRRDRKNTEAF
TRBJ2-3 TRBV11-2 ASSYPCGAALFNTQY
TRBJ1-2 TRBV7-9 ASSSAIFNYGYT
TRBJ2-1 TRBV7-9 ASSSRGQGGDNEQF
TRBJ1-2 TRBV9 ASSPEAGGGQYGYT
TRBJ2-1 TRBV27 ASSPLGSSYNEQF
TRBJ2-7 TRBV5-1 ASSTNQGAGEQY
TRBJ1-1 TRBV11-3 ASSAVSEAF
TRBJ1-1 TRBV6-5 ASKTGGTEAF
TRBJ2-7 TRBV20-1 SARSGPEQY
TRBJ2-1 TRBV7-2 ASSLRGPAGGPENEQF
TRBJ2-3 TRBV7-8 ASSSGTSGSTDTQY
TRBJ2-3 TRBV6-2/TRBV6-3 ASSLSTDTQY
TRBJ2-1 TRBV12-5 ASGRLSDEQF
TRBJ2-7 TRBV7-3 ASSYPGLAGVGQY
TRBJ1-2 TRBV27 ASSFGPGGYGYT
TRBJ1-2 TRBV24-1 ATSDSRQGVGYT
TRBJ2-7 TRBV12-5 ASGLGPLVSRRGYEQY
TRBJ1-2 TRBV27 ASSRGSGSGGYT
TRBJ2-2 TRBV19 ASSRGATGELF
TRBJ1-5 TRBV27 ASRPHGGDNQPQH
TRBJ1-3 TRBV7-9 AIHISGNTIY
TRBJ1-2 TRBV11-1 ASSLFGLDGYT
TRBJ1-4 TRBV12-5 ASGLILGEKKLF
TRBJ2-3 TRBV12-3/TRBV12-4 ASSPNGDTQY
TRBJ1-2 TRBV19 ASSIFAGGNYGYT
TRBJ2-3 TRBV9 ASSVNSGGTDTQY
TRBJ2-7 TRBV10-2 ASSVRDNSYEQY
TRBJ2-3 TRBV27 ASSTHKQQGTDTQY
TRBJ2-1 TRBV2 ASSRVGGFRNEQF
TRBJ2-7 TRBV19 ASRIGQGPTYEQY
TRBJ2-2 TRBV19 ASSTVGGNTGELF
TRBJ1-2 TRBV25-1 ASSERATGIYGYT
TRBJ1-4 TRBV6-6 ASTLGQGAGKLF
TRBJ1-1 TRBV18 ASSGGDGFTEAF
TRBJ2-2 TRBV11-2 ASIKRTRDYHLTGELF
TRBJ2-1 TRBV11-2 ASSTPGGPNEQF
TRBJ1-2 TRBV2 ASSDLDSYGYT
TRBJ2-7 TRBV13 ASSARGRRYEQY
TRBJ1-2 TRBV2 ATLKDRGHGYT
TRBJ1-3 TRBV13 ASSLSGNTIY
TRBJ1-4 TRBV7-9 ASSLGAGVGEKLF
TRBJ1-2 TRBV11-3 ASSLCTLYNYGYT
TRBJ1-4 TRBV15 ATSSRGAGEKLF
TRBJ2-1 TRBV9 ASSPRTTGSYNEQF
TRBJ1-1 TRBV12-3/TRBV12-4 ASRPQMNTEAF
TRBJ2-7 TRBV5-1 ASSIGQPPYEQY
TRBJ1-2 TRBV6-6 ASSNPDREGRYGYT
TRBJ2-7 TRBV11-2 ASSSLASEQY
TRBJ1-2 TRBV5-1 ASSLGTATFTNYGYT
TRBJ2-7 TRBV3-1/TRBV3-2 ASSQRAYEQY
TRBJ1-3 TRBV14 ASSQGTGLNTIY
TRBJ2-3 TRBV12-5 ASGKGAGDTDTQY
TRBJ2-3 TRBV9 ASSSGLAGLGDTQY
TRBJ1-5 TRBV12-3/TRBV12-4 ASSRDFNQPQH